This T cell receptor (beta chain) came from a study of T cell responses to AZD1222 COVID-19 vaccine. The data were produced by immunoSEQ multiplex PCR, yet TCRdb's version contains in-frame clones alone and is incomplete. This repertoire shows 200,000 or so clones, approximately 91% found once; its top ten account for 0.99%. The V and J ends lost 0 bases and 6 bases respectively, with 13 bases between them. Per the germline V gene, CDR1 is SGHDT and CDR2 is YYEEEE. The CDR3 is 16 residues long. Of note for this clone: Its antigen is as yet unknown.

Whole-study findings and limits: It was only six AZD1222 recipients who were seropositive at baseline. Regions 160-218 and 743-854 held dominance among vaccine-associated CD4 TCRs, which spanned spike. Among the donors, most were white British and more were female, and clonal diversity was possibly underestimated. Samples come after the peak T cell response, not at day 14.

This sequence originates from an adult in good health. Here the sequenced sample was peripheral blood, taken on day 0 of AZD1222 vaccination. This chain connects TRBV5-6 to TRBJ1-6, with D possibly being TRBD1 (6 bases). This chain's CDR3 is CASSLASGQLNSPLHF. The CDR3 DNA is TGTGCCAGCAGCTTGGCGAGTGGACAGCTTAATTCACCCCTCCACTTT. The variable domain in full, completed from reference TRBV5-6 and TRBJ1-6, reads DAGVTQSPTHLIKTRGQQVTLRCSPKSGHDTVSWYQQALGQGPQFIFQYYEEEERQRGNFPDRFSGHQFPNYSSELNVNALLLGDSALYLCASSLASGQLNSPLHFGNGTRLTVT.